This T cell receptor beta chain is from a study of vaccination and CD4 T cells after COVID-19. Study-wide results and limits: Vaccine-specific clones in convalescent patients were spike mono-reactive in 304 of 307 cases.

Noted treatment: approximately nine-day PBMC culture with coronavirus spike peptide pools or control peptides (ViraFEST assay). Unexposed donor CD4+ T cells predated the COVID-19 pandemic, collected 2011-2018. The sample holds a few counts of this clonotype. Its specificity is not known. The Oncomine TCR Beta short-read assay sequenced DNA from cultured CD4+ T cells. After culture, CD4+ T cells served as the source for genomic DNA extraction. Each CDR3 protein is one row after TCRdb ran MiXCR on the PCR reads. Among 9,500 or so distinct CDR3 sequences, about 28% were seen once, and the ten largest hold around a quarter. CDR1 SGHRS and CDR2 YFSETQ come from the germline V gene. The V gene end was trimmed by 4 bases and the J gene end by 4 bases; junction bases not matched to a gene: 6. The CDR3 is made up of 15 amino acids.

The origin of this receptor is a human donor in good health. Sequenced material: CD4+ T cells from blood, cultured in vitro. The chain joins TRBV5-1 to TRBJ1-5; TRBD1 agrees at 9 bases. CDR3 amino acids: CASSTGQGRNQPQHF. The CDR3 DNA reads TGCGCCAGCAGCACGGGACAGGGAAGGAATCAGCCCCAGCATTTT. Using reference TRBV5-1 and TRBJ1-5 for the parts outside the CDR3, the full variable domain is KAGVTQTPRYLIKTRGQQVTLSCSPISGHRSVSWYQQTPGQGLQFLFEYFSETQRNKGNFPGRFSGRQFSNSRSEMNVSTLELGDSALYLCASSTGQGRNQPQHFGDGTRLSIL.